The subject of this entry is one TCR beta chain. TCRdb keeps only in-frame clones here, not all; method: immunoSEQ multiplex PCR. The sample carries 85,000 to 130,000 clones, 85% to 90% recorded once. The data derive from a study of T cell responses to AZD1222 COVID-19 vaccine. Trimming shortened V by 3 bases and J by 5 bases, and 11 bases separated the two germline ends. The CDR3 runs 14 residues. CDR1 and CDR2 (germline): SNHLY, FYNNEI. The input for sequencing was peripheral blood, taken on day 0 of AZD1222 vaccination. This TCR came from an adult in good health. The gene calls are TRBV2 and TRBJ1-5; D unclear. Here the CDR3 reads CASSDMTDDQPQHF. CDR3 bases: TGTGCCAGCAGTGATATGACTGACGATCAGCCCCAGCATTTT.